Listed here are 17 T cell receptor beta chains from one sample, sequenced in a study of T-cell memory formation after mild COVID-19. TCRdb re-analysed the 5' RACE reads in MiXCR, keeping a single row per CDR3 protein. This sample carries roughly 300,000 distinct CDR3 sequences, approximately 8% of them seen once, and the ten largest clones take 20% to 25%. The sequencing sample was made of PBMCs or a T cell subset sorted from them (not recorded which). The source of these receptors is a man aged 18 to 30 who had mild COVID-19 (a few samples of this study predate the infection). Cell type and time point are not known.

There are a few counts of this clonotype. V usage is TRBV5-1 and J usage is TRBJ2-3, with 13 positions matching TRBD2. CDR1 and CDR2 (germline): SGHRS, YFSETQ. V lost 4 bases to trimming and J lost 5 bases; unmatched junction nucleotides: 4. CDR3 size: 15 residues. CDR3: CASSPGTSGVDTQYF. The CDR3, as DNA: TGCGCCAGCAGCCCCGGGACTAGCGGGGTAGATACGCAGTATTTT.

This chain joins TRBV5-1 and TRBJ2-1; D ambiguous. The CDR3 runs 13 residues. CDR1 is SGHRS, CDR2 YFSETQ, per germline. Deletions cut 4 bases from V and 8 bases from J, with 13 bases between. CDR3 protein: CASSVEAGHEQFF. In DNA form, the CDR3 reads TGCGCCAGCAGCGTCGAGGCTGGCCATGAGCAGTTCTTC.

Many counts were recorded for this clonotype. The chain joins TRBV12-3 or TRBV12-4 to TRBJ2-3, with 8 positions matching TRBD2. J gave up 4 bases and V 3 bases, and 3 bases lay outside the gene matches. The CDR3 covers 14 residues. The CDR3 sequence: CASSFGGGADTQYF. The CDR3 nucleotides read TGTGCCAGCAGTTTCGGGGGGGGGGCAGATACGCAGTATTTT.

Only a few counts were recorded for this clonotype. The rearrangement links TRBV7-9 to TRBJ1-3; D might be TRBD1 (6 bases). This CDR3 has 14 residues. Germline-derived CDR1 and CDR2 are SEHNR and FQNEAQ (reference sequence). V lost 8 bases and J lost 0, with 11 bases in between. The DNA of the CDR3 is TGTGCCAGCTGGCAGGGGAGCTCTGGAAACACCATATATTTT. Its protein product is CASWQGSSGNTIYF.

The chain is built from TRBV6-1 and TRBJ2-5, with D possibly being TRBD2 (6 bases). The CDR3 consists of 15 residues. CDR1 is MNHNS and CDR2 is SASEGT in the germline V gene. With 6 bases removed from V and 2 bases from J, the gap between germline ends came to 16 bases. As DNA, the CDR3 is TGTGCCAGCAGGGATCTGGCGGGGAGACAAGAGACCCAGTACTTC. This gives the protein CASRDLAGRQETQYF.

This clonotype was detected a few times. This sequence joins TRBV4-1 and TRBJ2-1; 9 positions agree with TRBD2. Germline CDR1 and CDR2: MGHRA and YSYEKL. The CDR3 is 17 residues long. The J segment lost 4 bases and the V segment lost 4 bases, leaving 11 bases of the junction unmatched. The CDR3 loop is CASSPRDSGGLYNEQFF. In nucleotides, the CDR3 is TGCGCCAGCAGCCCCCGAGATAGCGGGGGCTTATACAATGAGCAGTTCTTC.

This clonotype was picked up many times. The chain links TRBV12-3 or TRBV12-4 to TRBJ2-7; D could derive from TRBD1 or TRBD2 (6 bases each). The CDR3 covers 13 residues. Deletions cut 7 bases from V and 10 bases from J, with 20 bases between. CDR3 DNA: TGTGCCAGCACCGAATGGGGGGCGCTAAGTCAGTACTTC. Amino acid sequence: CASTEWGALSQYF.

This clonotype was counted between two and nine times. V is TRBV12-3 or TRBV12-4 and J is TRBJ2-7; D perhaps matches TRBD2 (5 bases). The CDR3 runs to 14 residues. The V end was cut by 3 bases, the J end by 5 bases, with 14 bases between. The CDR3 DNA is TGTGCCAGCAGTTTCTCAATGGTGGAGGACGAGCAGTACTTC. This translates into CASSFSMVEDEQYF.

The chain joins TRBV7-9 to TRBJ1-2; D is unresolved. In germline, CDR1 is SEHNR, CDR2 FQNEAQ (reference sequence). Trimming removed 1 base at V and 8 bases at J, with 11 bases between. This CDR3 is 13 amino acids long. Here the CDR3 DNA reads TGTGCCAGCAGCTTAGACCGACGAGAGGGCTACACCTTC. It codes for CASSLDRREGYTF.

The table lists this clonotype with many counts. The chain links TRBV11-2 to TRBJ2-7; tentative D call: TRBD2 (6 bases). The CDR3 totals 13 residues. CDR1 SGHAT and CDR2 FQNNGV come from the germline V gene. V was cut by 5 bases and J by 6 bases, with 14 bases left in between. CDR3 in amino acids: CASSELRRGEQYV. In nucleotides, the CDR3 is TGTGCCAGCAGCGAATTAAGGAGGGGCGAGCAGTACGTC.

The chain carries TRBV12-3 or TRBV12-4 and TRBJ2-3; D is perhaps TRBD2 (6 bases). Trimming shortened V by 3 bases and J by 6 bases, and 10 bases separated the two germline ends. This CDR3 is 13 amino acids long. Written as DNA, the CDR3 is TGTGCCAGCAGTTTGTCTAGCGTGGATACGCAGTATTTT. It translates to CASSLSSVDTQYF.

This clonotype was found many times. The chain employs TRBV7-2 and TRBJ1-6; no definite D call. The CDR3 runs to 14 residues. V lost 4 bases to trimming and J lost 8 bases, with 12 bases between them. In germline, CDR1 is SGHTA, CDR2 FQGNSA. In DNA form, the CDR3 reads TGTGCCAGCAGCTCCCAGGCCGGGGATTCACCCCTCCACTTT. This sequence encodes CASSSQAGDSPLHF. The full variable domain, with the rest looked up from reference TRBV7-2 and TRBJ1-6, is GAGVSQSPSNKVTEKGKDVELRCDPISGHTALYWYRQSLGQGLEFLIYFQGNSAPDKSGLPSDRFSAERTGGSVSTLTIQRTQQEDSAVYLCASSSQAGDSPLHFGNGTRLTVT.

This clonotype was seen ten or more times. The J gene is TRBJ2-1, the V gene TRBV5-1; TRBD2 matches 7 bases. V shed 7 bases, J shed 5 bases, and the junction held 12 bases outside the gene matches. From germline, CDR1 is SGHRS and CDR2 YFSETQ. The CDR3 contains 15 residues. The CDR3 DNA sequence: TGCGCCAGCGCGTCAATGGCTAGCGGAAACAATGAGCAGTTCTTC. It specifies CASASMASGNNEQFF.

This clonotype was detected a few times. The rearrangement links TRBV20-1 to TRBJ2-7; 9 bases fit TRBD2. The junction had 6 bases not matched to a gene; V was cut back by 3 bases and J by 0 bases. The V gene's germline CDR1 is DFQATT and CDR2 SNEGSKA (reference sequence). This CDR3 comprises 15 residues. CDR3: CSARAFSGSSYEQYF. The CDR3 bases are TGCAGTGCTAGGGCATTTAGCGGGAGCTCCTACGAGCAGTACTTC.

This rearrangement joins TRBV7-9 to TRBJ2-1; D is unresolved. Germline lookup yields CDR1 SEHNR and CDR2 FQNEAQ (reference sequence). Trimming pared 2 bases from V and 9 bases from J, leaving 11 bases between. The CDR3 covers 13 residues. The CDR3 loop is CASSLISPSEQFF. The CDR3 bases are TGTGCCAGCAGCTTAATCTCCCCGTCTGAGCAGTTCTTC.

This clonotype appeared a few times. The chain couples TRBV3-1 to TRBJ1-3; no reliable D call. The CDR3 runs to 14 residues. V was cut by 4 bases and J by 8 bases, with 15 bases left in between. Germline V CDR1 and CDR2: LGHDT, YNNKEL (reference sequence). DNA for the CDR3: TGTGCCAGCAGCCGACAAGAAACTGGGTACACCATATATTTT. Its translation: CASSRQETGYTIYF.

The chain uses TRBV12-3 or TRBV12-4 and TRBJ2-1, with D unclear. Trimming took 3 bases from V and 9 from J, leaving 15 bases between them. The CDR3 totals 14 residues. As DNA, the CDR3 is TGTGCCAGCAGTTTTGGGCTAGGCGTAGGTGAGCAGTTCTTC. This translates into CASSFGLGVGEQFF.